One sample yielded the 5 T cell receptor beta chains listed below, sequenced in a study of cytomegalovirus exposure and HLA in healthy donors. The study ran its PCR with 60 Vbeta and 13 Jbeta primers. TCRdb's copy holds only in-frame clones and misses some; the assay was immunoSEQ multiplex PCR. The sample yields roughly 100,000 clones, more than 75% seen once. The specimen sequenced was PBMCs. The source is a human donor in good health.

The rearrangement joins TRBV7-2 to TRBJ2-1; D might be TRBD2 (6 bases). Germline V gene lookup returns CDR1 SGHTA and CDR2 FQGNSA. Trimming cost V 7 bases and J 6 bases, with 13 bases left between them. This CDR3 has 13 amino acids. CDR3 protein: CASNYGGFNEQFF. Here the CDR3 DNA reads TGTGCCAGCAACTATGGGGGGTTCAATGAGCAGTTCTTC.

The chain joins TRBV28 to TRBJ1-2; no clear D. Trimming stripped 4 bases from V and 4 bases from J, with 13 bases between. This CDR3 region has 14 residues. The germline V gene encodes CDR1 MDHEN and CDR2 SYDVKM. CDR3 nucleotide sequence: TGTGCCAGCAGTTCCGTATTAGGCGGCTATGGCTACACCTTC. It encodes CASSSVLGGYGYTF.

The rearrangement joins TRBV5-1 to TRBJ2-7; no clear D. Germline values: CDR1 SGHRS, CDR2 YFSETQ. The CDR3 loop spans 14 amino acids. Deletions cut 4 bases from V and 2 bases from J, with 13 bases between. The CDR3 coding sequence is TGCGCCAGCAGCCTAACGACACCCCCCTACGAGCAGTACTTC. Protein sequence: CASSLTTPPYEQYF.

V gene TRBV5-1 combines with J gene TRBJ1-2, with D possibly matching TRBD1 (5 bases). Germline CDR1 and CDR2: SGHRS and YFSETQ. The CDR3 is 14 residues long. Between the trimmed V and J ends, which lost 4 bases and 12 bases, there was a span of 22 bases. The CDR3 DNA reads as TGCGCCAGCAGCCTTGGCTCCGCGGGGGAGGGTAACACCTTC. Translating it yields CASSLGSAGEGNTF.

This clone has just a few counts. The chain joins TRBV20-1 to TRBJ1-2; 7 bases are a match to TRBD1. Trimming cost V 7 bases and J 6 bases; bases outside gene matches: 5. CDR1 is DFQATT and CDR2 is SNEGSKA in the germline V gene (reference sequence). This CDR3 is 11 amino acids long. CDR3 sequence reads: CSVVTGDGYTF. Written as DNA, the CDR3 is TGCAGTGTTGTAACAGGGGATGGCTACACCTTC.